A selection of T cell receptor beta chains follows, all from one sample in a study of CD8 T cells in Susac syndrome. TCRdb re-called the immunoSEQ multiplex PCR reads with MiXCR, one entry per CDR3 protein. Counted here are more than 75,000 distinct CDR3 sequences, around 94% occurring once; the ten biggest clones make up about 0.25%. The source material was CD8+ T cells from PBMCs. These receptors were collected from a human donor in good health. CDR3s include the opening cysteine and the closing phenylalanine or tryptophan. The D gene is left open where the match is weak. Where a row states a size, it is once, few, many or the class of an expanded clone; other rows omit it.

clone_size	v_call	j_call	d_call	cdr3_aa	cdr3_nt
NA	TRBV9	TRBJ2-1	NA	CASSVTPGGGHYNEQFF	TGTGCCAGCAGCGTAACCCCTGGGGGGGGCCACTACAATGAGCAGTTCTTC
NA	TRBV13	TRBJ1-2	TRBD1	CASSPGQGSNYGYTF	TGTGCCAGCAGCCCTGGACAGGGGTCAAACTATGGCTACACCTTC
NA	TRBV29-1	TRBJ2-3	NA	CSVYGRTAQEAGTQYF	TGCAGCGTATATGGGAGGACAGCCCAGGAGGCGGGTACGCAGTATTTT
NA	TRBV4-1	TRBJ2-7	TRBD1	CASSHRQGEGEQYF	TGCGCCAGCAGCCACAGACAGGGAGAGGGCGAGCAGTACTTC
NA	TRBV11-2	TRBJ2-7	NA	CASSSCRGVSYEQYF	TGTGCCAGCAGCTCCTGCAGGGGGGTTTCCTACGAGCAGTACTTC
NA	TRBV12-2	TRBJ2-3	NA	CASRLDRGPTDTQYF	TGTGCAAGTCGCTTAGACAGGGGGCCCACAGATACGCAGTATTTT
NA	TRBV12-5	TRBJ2-5	TRBD1	CASGFAGTGPETQYF	TGTGCTAGTGGTTTCGCCGGGACAGGGCCCGAGACCCAGTACTTC
NA	TRBV3-1	TRBJ2-1	NA	CASSQAWVGNEQFF	TGTGCCAGCAGCCAAGCCTGGGTTGGGAATGAGCAGTTCTTC
NA	TRBV11-2	TRBJ2-1	NA	CASSPGRRSYNEQFF	TGTGCCAGCAGCCCCGGACGCCGCTCCTACAATGAGCAGTTCTTC
once	TRBV6-5	TRBJ1-1	NA	CASSYWDGGTPRGTEAFF	TGTGCCAGCAGTTACTGGGACGGAGGCACCCCGCGGGGCACTGAAGCTTTCTTT
once	TRBV24-1	TRBJ1-5	NA	CATSSSLTSNQPQHF	TGTGCCACCAGTAGCAGTCTGACTAGCAATCAGCCCCAGCATTTT
NA	TRBV3-1	TRBJ2-5	TRBD1	CASSQSQGAPPETQYF	TGTGCCAGCAGCCAAAGCCAGGGGGCCCCTCCAGAGACCCAGTACTTC
NA	TRBV27	TRBJ2-1	NA	CASAFVSGLLNEQFF	TGTGCCAGCGCCTTCGTCTCGGGACTTCTCAATGAGCAGTTCTTC
once	TRBV5-8	TRBJ2-1	NA	CASSWRLGYNEQFF	TGTGCCAGCAGCTGGAGGTTAGGGTACAATGAGCAGTTCTTC
NA	TRBV7-2	TRBJ2-7	TRBD1	CASSYSGTGFSYEQYF	TGTGCCAGCAGCTACTCCGGGACAGGGTTCTCCTACGAGCAGTACTTC
NA	TRBV15	TRBJ1-5	NA	CATSRGPVGNQPQHF	TGTGCCACCAGCAGAGGACCGGTGGGCAATCAGCCCCAGCATTTT
NA	TRBV12-5	TRBJ2-1	TRBD2	CASGSLSGLATLQQFF	TGTGCTAGTGGTTCCCTCTCGGGACTAGCAACCCTTCAGCAGTTCTTC
NA	TRBV5-1	TRBJ2-5	TRBD1	CASSGTGYQETQYF	TGCGCCAGCAGCGGGACAGGTTACCAAGAGACCCAGTACTTC
NA	TRBV24-1	TRBJ1-2	TRBD1	CATSDPAGTAAGYTF	TGTGCCACCAGTGATCCGGCGGGGACAGCGGCTGGCTACACCTTC
NA	TRBV6-5	TRBJ2-7	TRBD1	CASSYSDRGSYEQYF	TGTGCCAGCAGTTACTCAGACAGGGGGAGCTACGAGCAGTACTTC
NA	TRBV15	TRBJ1-2	TRBD1	CATSRARGGGYGYTF	TGTGCCACCAGCAGAGCTAGAGGGGGCGGCTATGGCTACACCTTC
NA	TRBV19	TRBJ2-1	TRBD2	CASSIGTSGSRSSYNEQFF	TGTGCCAGTAGTATAGGGACTAGCGGGAGTCGGAGCTCCTACAATGAGCAGTTCTTC
NA	TRBV4-3	TRBJ1-6	NA	CASSQGFRPYSPLHF	TGCGCCAGCAGCCAAGGGTTTCGTCCCTACTCACCCCTCCACTTT
NA	TRBV5-6	TRBJ2-3	TRBD2	CASSLGLGQYF	TGTGCCAGCAGTTTGGGACTAGGGCAGTATTTT
NA	TRBV20-1	TRBJ1-1	NA	CSAPGTPRDTEAFF	TGCAGTGCTCCCGGGACCCCCAGGGACACTGAAGCTTTCTTT
once	TRBV27	TRBJ2-2	NA	CASSLWENTGELFF	TGTGCCAGCAGTTTATGGGAGAACACCGGGGAGCTGTTTTTT
NA	TRBV27	TRBJ1-1	NA	CASAREGGEVFF	TGTGCCAGCGCCCGAGAGGGAGGGGAGGTTTTCTTT
NA	TRBV5-6	TRBJ2-1	NA	CASSLPTLSGNEQFF	TGTGCCAGCAGCTTGCCGACCCTTAGTGGCAATGAGCAGTTCTTC
NA	TRBV13	TRBJ1-5	NA	CASRLKGSSQPQHF	TGTGCCAGCAGACTGAAGGGGAGTAGTCAGCCCCAGCATTTT
NA	TRBV6-2/TRBV6-3	TRBJ2-1	NA	CASTLRDLYNEQFF	TGTGCCAGCACCCTCCGGGACTTGTACAATGAGCAGTTCTTC
NA	TRBV6-2/TRBV6-3	TRBJ2-1	NA	CASSYSLDYNEQFF	TGTGCCAGCAGTTACTCCCTAGACTACAATGAGCAGTTCTTC
NA	TRBV28	TRBJ2-4	NA	CASTFRGVAKNIQYF	TGTGCCAGCACGTTCCGGGGAGTAGCCAAAAACATTCAGTACTTC
NA	TRBV12-3/TRBV12-4	TRBJ2-2	TRBD1	CASSLFGTGNTGELFF	TGTGCCAGCAGTTTATTCGGGACAGGGAACACCGGGGAGCTGTTTTTT
NA	TRBV20-1	TRBJ2-5	NA	CSARDLEHRELGTQYF	TGCAGTGCTAGAGATCTGGAGCATAGAGAATTAGGAACCCAGTACTTC
once	TRBV4-1	TRBJ2-5	TRBD2	CASSPDLIAGGNPETQYF	TGCGCCAGCAGCCCGGACCTTATAGCGGGAGGGAACCCGGAGACCCAGTACTTC
NA	TRBV27	TRBJ2-3	NA	CASRASTDTQYF	TGTGCCAGCAGAGCGAGCACAGATACGCAGTATTTT
NA	TRBV27	TRBJ2-7	NA	CASSPLQGLLTYEQYF	TGTGCCAGCAGTCCCCTCCAAGGATTATTGACCTACGAGCAGTACTTC
NA	TRBV7-9	TRBJ2-1	TRBD2	CASSSRLAGEPGEQFF	TGTGCCAGCAGCTCAAGACTAGCGGGAGAACCCGGTGAGCAGTTCTTC
NA	TRBV5-1	TRBJ2-5	NA	CASSLDPTSGSRETQYF	TGCGCCAGCAGCTTGGATCCGACAAGTGGTTCTAGGGAGACCCAGTACTTC
NA	TRBV2	TRBJ2-1	TRBD2	CASSSGLAGIYNEQFF	TGTGCCAGCAGTTCGGGACTAGCGGGGATTTACAATGAGCAGTTCTTC
NA	TRBV12-3/TRBV12-4	TRBJ2-3	NA	CASRDPPDTQYF	TGTGCCAGCAGGGACCCCCCAGATACGCAGTATTTT
NA	TRBV28	TRBJ2-1	TRBD1	CASSFGTGVPHEQFF	TGTGCCAGCAGTTTCGGGACAGGGGTTCCCCATGAGCAGTTCTTC
NA	TRBV4-1	TRBJ2-1	NA	CASSQFLAPLVDEQFF	TGCGCCAGCAGCCAATTTCTAGCCCCCCTGGTCGATGAGCAGTTCTTC
few	TRBV9	TRBJ2-1	NA	CASSVAGTYNEQFF	TGTGCCAGCAGCGTAGCCGGGACTTACAATGAGCAGTTCTTC
NA	TRBV19	TRBJ2-1	NA	CASSIASGVGNEQFF	TGTGCCAGTAGTATAGCCTCGGGAGTGGGCAATGAGCAGTTCTTC
NA	TRBV4-3	TRBJ2-7	NA	CASSQENSQGRYEQYF	TGCGCCAGCAGCCAAGAAAATAGCCAGGGGCGCTACGAGCAGTACTTC
NA	TRBV12-5	TRBJ2-1	TRBD2	CASGFPSGGQYNEQFF	TGTGCTAGTGGTTTCCCTAGCGGGGGCCAATACAATGAGCAGTTCTTC
NA	TRBV20-1	TRBJ1-4	NA	CSARDVFTSTNEKLFF	TGCAGTGCTAGAGATGTCTTCACCTCAACTAATGAAAAACTGTTTTTT
NA	TRBV9	TRBJ2-1	TRBD1	CASSPGDRDYNEQFF	TGTGCCAGCAGCCCCGGGGACAGGGATTACAATGAGCAGTTCTTC
NA	TRBV9	TRBJ1-1	NA	CASSAPGSHDNTEAFF	TGTGCCAGCAGCGCGCCAGGGTCCCATGACAACACTGAAGCTTTCTTT
NA	TRBV9	TRBJ2-1	NA	CASSPSGDQYNEQFF	TGTGCCAGCAGTCCATCGGGAGACCAGTACAATGAGCAGTTCTTC
NA	TRBV7-8	TRBJ1-2	NA	CASSLALEGNYGYTF	TGTGCCAGCAGCTTAGCGCTTGAGGGAAACTATGGCTACACCTTC
NA	TRBV27	TRBJ1-1	NA	CASSFFRANTEAFF	TGTGCCAGCAGTTTCTTCAGGGCGAACACTGAAGCTTTCTTT
once	TRBV7-8	TRBJ2-7	NA	CASSLLDRSYEQYF	TGTGCCAGCAGCTTACTCGATCGCTCCTACGAGCAGTACTTC
NA	TRBV20-1	TRBJ2-7	TRBD2	CSAPKERGAGSYEQYF	TGCAGTGCTCCCAAGGAGCGGGGGGCCGGGTCCTACGAGCAGTACTTC